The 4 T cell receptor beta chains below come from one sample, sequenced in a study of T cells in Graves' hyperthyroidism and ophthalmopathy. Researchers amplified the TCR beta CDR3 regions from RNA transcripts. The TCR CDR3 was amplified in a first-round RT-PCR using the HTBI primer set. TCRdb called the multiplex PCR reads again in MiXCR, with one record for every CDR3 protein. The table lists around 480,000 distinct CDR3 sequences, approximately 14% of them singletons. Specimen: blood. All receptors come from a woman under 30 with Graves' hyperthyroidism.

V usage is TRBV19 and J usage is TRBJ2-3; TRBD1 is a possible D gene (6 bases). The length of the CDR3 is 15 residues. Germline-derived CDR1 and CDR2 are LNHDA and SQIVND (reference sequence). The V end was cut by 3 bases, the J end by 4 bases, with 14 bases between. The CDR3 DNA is TGTGCCAGTAGTATCGAACAGGGTAGGCCAGATACGCAGTATTTT. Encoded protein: CASSIEQGRPDTQYF.

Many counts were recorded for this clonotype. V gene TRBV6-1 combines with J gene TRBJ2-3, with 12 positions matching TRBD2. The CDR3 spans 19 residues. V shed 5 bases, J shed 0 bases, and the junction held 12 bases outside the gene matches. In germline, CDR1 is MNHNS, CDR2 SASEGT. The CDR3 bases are TGTGCCAGCAGTCAGCAACTAGCGGGAGGTATTCCTAGCACAGATACGCAGTATTTT. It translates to CASSQQLAGGIPSTDTQYF.

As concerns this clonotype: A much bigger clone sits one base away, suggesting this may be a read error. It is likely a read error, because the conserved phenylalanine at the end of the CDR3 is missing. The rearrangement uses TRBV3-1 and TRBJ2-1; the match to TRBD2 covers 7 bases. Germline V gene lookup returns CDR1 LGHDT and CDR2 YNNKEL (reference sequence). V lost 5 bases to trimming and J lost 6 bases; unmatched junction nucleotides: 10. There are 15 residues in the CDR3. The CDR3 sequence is CASSGFGGSVNEQFL. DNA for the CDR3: TGTGCCAGCAGCGGATTTGGCGGGAGCGTCAATGAGCAGTTCCTC.

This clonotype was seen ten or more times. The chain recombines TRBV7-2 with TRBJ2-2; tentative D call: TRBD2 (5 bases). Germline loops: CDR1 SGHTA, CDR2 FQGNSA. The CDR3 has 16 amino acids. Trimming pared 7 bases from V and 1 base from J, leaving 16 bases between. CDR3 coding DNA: TGTGCCAGCACCCCAAGAGGACTCCTGAACACCGGGGAGCTGTTTTTT. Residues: CASTPRGLLNTGELFF.